This T cell receptor beta chain appears in the sequencing data of a study of blood T cell repertoires in COVID-19. At the level of the study: Samples representing acute and convalescent COVID-19 were sourced from the United States, Italy and Spain.

Per the original methods: By means of reference gene primer amplification, nucleated cell counts were estimated. Clones were read by immunoSEQ multiplex PCR, and TCRdb kept only the in-frame ones, dropping some. V, J and clone size are those of that table, while D and trimming were read from the DNA. This table has 200,000 to 300,000 clones, about 83% appearing once. This CDR3 has 15 amino acids. V was shortened by 2 bases and J by 8 bases, with 17 bases between the two germline ends. The germline V gene has CDR1 SGHRS and CDR2 YFSETQ. This clone was observed a single time. V is TRBV5-1 and J is TRBJ2-1; TRBD2 is a possible D gene (6 bases). The receptor comes from a human donor in a cohort sampled during active COVID-19. Sequenced input: peripheral blood. The CDR3 nucleotides read TGCGCCAGCAGCTTCTGGGGGTCGGGGGAGGATGAGCAGTTCTTC. This codes for CASSFWGSGEDEQFF. The whole variable domain, remainder taken from reference TRBV5-1 and TRBJ2-1, is KAGVTQTPRYLIKTRGQQVTLSCSPISGHRSVSWYQQTPGQGLQFLFEYFSETQRNKGNFPGRFSGRQFSNSRSEMNVSTLELGDSALYLCASSFWGSGEDEQFFGPGTRLTVL.